This TCR beta chain was identified during a study of blood T cells in healthy people across ages. Isolation of PBMCs gave at least 7 million cells per sample. The CDR3 is made up of 14 amino acids. Germline V CDR1 and CDR2: DFQATT, SNEGSKA (reference sequence). Trimming at V came to 3 bases and at J to 5 bases, leaving 10 bases not matched to a gene. The use of a sample-barcoded 5' primer and a J-beta primer mix characterized a second PCR of 7 to 11 cycles. TCRdb re-analysed the 5' RACE reads in MiXCR, keeping a single row per CDR3 protein. This table has over 1.5 million distinct CDR3 sequences, around half appearing once.

The sample was blood. The clonotype comes from a woman between 40 and 55 years old in good health. The gene calls are TRBV20-1 and TRBJ2-7; 7 bases align to TRBD1. Here the CDR3 reads CSARITQGSHEQYF. CDR3 coding DNA: TGCAGTGCTAGGATAACACAGGGGTCCCACGAGCAGTACTTC.